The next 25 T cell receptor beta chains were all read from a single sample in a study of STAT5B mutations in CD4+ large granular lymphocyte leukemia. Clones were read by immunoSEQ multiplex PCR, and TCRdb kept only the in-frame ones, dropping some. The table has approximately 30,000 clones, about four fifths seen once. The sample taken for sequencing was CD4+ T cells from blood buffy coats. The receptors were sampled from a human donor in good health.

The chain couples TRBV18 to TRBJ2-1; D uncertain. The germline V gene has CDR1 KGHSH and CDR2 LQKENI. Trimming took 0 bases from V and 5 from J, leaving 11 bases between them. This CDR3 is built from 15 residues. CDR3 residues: CASSPPSLMHNEQFF. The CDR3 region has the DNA TGTGCCAGCTCACCACCGAGTCTGATGCACAATGAGCAGTTCTTC.

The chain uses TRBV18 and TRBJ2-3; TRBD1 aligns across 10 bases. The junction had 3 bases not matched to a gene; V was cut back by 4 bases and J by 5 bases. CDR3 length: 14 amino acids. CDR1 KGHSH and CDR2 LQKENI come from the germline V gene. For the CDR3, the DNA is TGTGCCAGCTCACGGACAGGGGGAATAGATACGCAGTATTTT. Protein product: CASSRTGGIDTQYF.

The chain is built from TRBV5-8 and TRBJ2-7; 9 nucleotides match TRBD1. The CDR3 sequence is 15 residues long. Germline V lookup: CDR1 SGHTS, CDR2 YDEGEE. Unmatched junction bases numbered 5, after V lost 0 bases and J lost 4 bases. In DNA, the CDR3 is TGTGCCAGCAGCTTGGCCGGGACAGGGTCTTACGAGCAGTACTTC. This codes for CASSLAGTGSYEQYF.

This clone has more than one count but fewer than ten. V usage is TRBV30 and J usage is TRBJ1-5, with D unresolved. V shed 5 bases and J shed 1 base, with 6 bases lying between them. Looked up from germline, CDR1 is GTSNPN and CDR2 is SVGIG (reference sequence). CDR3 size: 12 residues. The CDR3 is CAWSGSNQPQHF. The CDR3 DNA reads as TGTGCCTGGTCGGGAAGCAATCAGCCCCAGCATTTT.

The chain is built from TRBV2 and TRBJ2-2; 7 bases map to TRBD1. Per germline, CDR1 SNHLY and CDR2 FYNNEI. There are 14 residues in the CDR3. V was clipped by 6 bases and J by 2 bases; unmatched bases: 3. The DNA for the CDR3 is TGTGCCAGCAGAGGACAGGCAAACACCGGGGAGCTGTTTTTT. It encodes CASRGQANTGELFF.

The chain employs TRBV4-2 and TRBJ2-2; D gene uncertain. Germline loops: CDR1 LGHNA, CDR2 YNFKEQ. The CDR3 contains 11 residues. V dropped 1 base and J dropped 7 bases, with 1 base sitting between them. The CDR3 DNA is TGTGCCAGCAGCCAAGGCGGGGAGCTGTTTTTT. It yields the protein CASSQGGELFF.

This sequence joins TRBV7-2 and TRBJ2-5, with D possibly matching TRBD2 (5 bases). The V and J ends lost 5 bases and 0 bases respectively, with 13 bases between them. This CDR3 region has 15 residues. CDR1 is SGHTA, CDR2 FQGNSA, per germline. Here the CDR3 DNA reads TGTGCCAGCAGCCCCCCGGGGAGTTACCAAGAGACCCAGTACTTC. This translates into CASSPPGSYQETQYF.

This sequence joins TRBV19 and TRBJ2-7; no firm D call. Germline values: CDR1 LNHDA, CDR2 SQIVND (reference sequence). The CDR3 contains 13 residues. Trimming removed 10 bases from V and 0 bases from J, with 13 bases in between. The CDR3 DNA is TGTGCCACCTCGGGCCTGAACTCCTACGAGCAGTACTTC. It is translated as CATSGLNSYEQYF.

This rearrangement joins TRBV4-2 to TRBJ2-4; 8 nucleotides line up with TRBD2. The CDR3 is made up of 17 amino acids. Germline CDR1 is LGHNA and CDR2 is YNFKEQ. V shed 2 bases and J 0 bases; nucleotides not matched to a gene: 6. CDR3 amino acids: CASSQIGTSLAKNIQYF. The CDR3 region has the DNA TGTGCCAGCAGCCAAATCGGGACTAGTTTAGCCAAAAACATTCAGTACTTC.

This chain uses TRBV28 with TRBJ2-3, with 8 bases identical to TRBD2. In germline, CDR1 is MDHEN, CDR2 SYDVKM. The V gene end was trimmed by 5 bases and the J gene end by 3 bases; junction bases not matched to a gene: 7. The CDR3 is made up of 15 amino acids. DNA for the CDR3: TGTGCCAGCAGTCTGCCTAGCGGGTTGACAGATACGCAGTATTTT. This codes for CASSLPSGLTDTQYF.

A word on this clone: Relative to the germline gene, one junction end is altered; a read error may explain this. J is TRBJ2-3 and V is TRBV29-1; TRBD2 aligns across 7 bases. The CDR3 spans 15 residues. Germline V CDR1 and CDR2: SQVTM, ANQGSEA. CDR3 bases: TGCAGCGTTGGGGGAGAGCGGGGCATCACAGATACGCAGTGTTTT. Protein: CSVGGERGITDTQCF.

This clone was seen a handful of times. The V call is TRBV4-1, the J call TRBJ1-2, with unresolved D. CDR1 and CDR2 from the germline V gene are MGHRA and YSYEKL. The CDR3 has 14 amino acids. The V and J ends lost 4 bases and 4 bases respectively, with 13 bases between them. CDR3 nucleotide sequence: TGCGCCAGCAGCCCACTTGTCGATCTCTATGGCTACACCTTC. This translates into CASSPLVDLYGYTF.

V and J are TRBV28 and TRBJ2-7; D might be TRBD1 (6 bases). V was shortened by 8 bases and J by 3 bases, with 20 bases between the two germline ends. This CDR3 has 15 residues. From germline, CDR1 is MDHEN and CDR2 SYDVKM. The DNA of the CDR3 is TGTGCCAGCCCTCCCCGGGACACAGTGAACTACGAGCAGTACTTC. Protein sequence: CASPPRDTVNYEQYF.

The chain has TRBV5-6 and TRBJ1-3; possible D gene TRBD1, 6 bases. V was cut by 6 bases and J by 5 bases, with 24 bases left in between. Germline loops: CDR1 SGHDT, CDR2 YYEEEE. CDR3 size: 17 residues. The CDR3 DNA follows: TGTGCCAGCACCACCCCCCTCGACCGGGACAAGAGAAACACCATATATTTT. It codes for CASTTPLDRDKRNTIYF.

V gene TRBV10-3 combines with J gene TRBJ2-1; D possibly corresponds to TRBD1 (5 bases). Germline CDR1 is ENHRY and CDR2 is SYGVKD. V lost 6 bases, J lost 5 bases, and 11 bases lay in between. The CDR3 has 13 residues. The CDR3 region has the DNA TGTGCCATCAGAGTTGGGGCTGACAATGAGCAGTTCTTC. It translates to CAIRVGADNEQFF.

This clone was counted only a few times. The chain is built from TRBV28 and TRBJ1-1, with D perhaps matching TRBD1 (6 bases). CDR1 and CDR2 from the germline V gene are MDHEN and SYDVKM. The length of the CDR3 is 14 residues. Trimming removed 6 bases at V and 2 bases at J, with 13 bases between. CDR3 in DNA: TGTGCCAGCAGAAAAGGGGGTAGTAACACTGAAGCTTTCTTT. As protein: CASRKGGSNTEAFF.

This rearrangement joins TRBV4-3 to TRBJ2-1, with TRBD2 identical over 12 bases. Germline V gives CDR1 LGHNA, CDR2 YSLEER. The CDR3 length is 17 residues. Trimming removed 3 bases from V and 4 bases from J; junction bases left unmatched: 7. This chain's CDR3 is CASSQTRGLAGYNEQFF. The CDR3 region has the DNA TGCGCCAGCAGCCAGACCCGAGGACTAGCGGGATACAATGAGCAGTTCTTC.

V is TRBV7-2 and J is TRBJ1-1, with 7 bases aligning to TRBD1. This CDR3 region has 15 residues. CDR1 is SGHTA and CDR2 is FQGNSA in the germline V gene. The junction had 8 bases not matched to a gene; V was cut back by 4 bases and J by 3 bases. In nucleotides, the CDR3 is TGTGCCAGCAGCTCAGAGACAGGGTGGTACACTGAAGCTTTCTTT. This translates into CASSSETGWYTEAFF.

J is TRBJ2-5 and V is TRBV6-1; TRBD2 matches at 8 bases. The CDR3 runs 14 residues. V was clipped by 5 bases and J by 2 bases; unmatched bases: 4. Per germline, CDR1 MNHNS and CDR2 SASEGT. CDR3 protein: CASSFIAGQETQYF. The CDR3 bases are TGTGCCAGCAGTTTTATAGCGGGACAAGAGACCCAGTACTTC.

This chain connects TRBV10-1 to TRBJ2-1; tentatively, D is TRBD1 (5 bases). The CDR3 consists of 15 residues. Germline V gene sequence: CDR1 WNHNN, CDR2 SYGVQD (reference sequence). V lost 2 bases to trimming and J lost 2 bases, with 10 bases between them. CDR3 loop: CASSEVQGPYNEQFF. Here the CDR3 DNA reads TGCGCCAGCAGTGAGGTCCAGGGCCCCTACAATGAGCAGTTCTTC.

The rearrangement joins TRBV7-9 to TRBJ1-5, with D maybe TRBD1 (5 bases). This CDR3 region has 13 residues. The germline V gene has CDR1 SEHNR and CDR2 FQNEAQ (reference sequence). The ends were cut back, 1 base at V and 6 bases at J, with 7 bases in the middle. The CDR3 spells CASSLEGSQPQHF. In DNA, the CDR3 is TGTGCCAGCAGCTTAGAGGGGAGTCAGCCCCAGCATTTT.

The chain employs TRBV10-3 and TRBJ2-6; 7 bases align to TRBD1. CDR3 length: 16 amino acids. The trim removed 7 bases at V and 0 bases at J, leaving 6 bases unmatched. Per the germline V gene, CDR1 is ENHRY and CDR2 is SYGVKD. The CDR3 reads CAIKGQKSSGANVLTF. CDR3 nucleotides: TGTGCCATCAAGGGACAGAAAAGCTCTGGGGCCAACGTCCTGACTTTC.

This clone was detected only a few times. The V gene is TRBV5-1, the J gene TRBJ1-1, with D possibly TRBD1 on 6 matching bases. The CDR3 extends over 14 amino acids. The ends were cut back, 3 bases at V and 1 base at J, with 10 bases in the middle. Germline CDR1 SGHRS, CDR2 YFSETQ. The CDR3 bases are TGCGCCAGCAGCTCGGACAGAGCGAACACTGAAGCTTTCTTT. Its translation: CASSSDRANTEAFF.

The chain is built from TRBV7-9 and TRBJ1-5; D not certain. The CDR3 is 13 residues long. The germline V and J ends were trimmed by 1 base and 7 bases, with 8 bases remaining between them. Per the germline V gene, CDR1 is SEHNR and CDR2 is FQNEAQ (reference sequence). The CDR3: CASSLDWVQPQHF. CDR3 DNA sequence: TGTGCCAGCAGCTTAGACTGGGTCCAGCCCCAGCATTTT. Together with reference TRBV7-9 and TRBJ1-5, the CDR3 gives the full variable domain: DTGVSQNPRHKITKRGQNVTFRCDPISEHNRLYWYRQTLGQGPEFLTYFQNEAQLEKSRLLSDRFSAERPKGSFSTLEIQRTEQGDSAMYLCASSLDWVQPQHFGDGTRLSIL.

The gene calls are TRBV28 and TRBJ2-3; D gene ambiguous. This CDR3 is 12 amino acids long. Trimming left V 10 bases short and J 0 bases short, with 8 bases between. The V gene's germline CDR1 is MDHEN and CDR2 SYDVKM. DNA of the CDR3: TGTGCCACAGAGGCTAGCACAGATACGCAGTATTTT. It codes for CATEASTDTQYF. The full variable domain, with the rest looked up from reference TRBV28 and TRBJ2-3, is DVKVTQSSRYLVKRTGEKVFLECVQDMDHENMFWYRQDPGLGLRLIYFSYDVKMKEKGDIPEGYSVSREKKERFSLILESASTNQTSMYLCATEASTDTQYFGPGTRLTVL.